This T cell receptor beta chain stems from a study of T cell responses to AZD1222 COVID-19 vaccine. Regarding the study as a whole: Among AZD1222 vaccinees, only six were seropositive at baseline. The sample set comprised mostly white British donors with more females, and clonal diversity was possibly underestimated.

Profiling relied on immunoSEQ multiplex PCR, and the TCRdb table lists in-frame clones only, not all of them. Here the sample spans approximately 110,000 clones, roughly 90% being singletons. Turning to this clone: What it binds is unknown.

The receptor was isolated from an adult in good health. Sequenced material: peripheral blood, taken on day 0 of AZD1222 vaccination.

As DNA, the CDR3 is TGTGCCAGCAGTTTGGCGGGGCCCGGGGAGCTGTTTTTT. It translates to CASSLAGPGELFF. V usage is TRBV28 and J usage is TRBJ2-2, with D possibly matching TRBD2 (6 bases). V lost 3 bases and J 6 bases, leaving 8 bases between the germline ends. CDR1 is MDHEN, CDR2 SYDVKM, per germline. The CDR3 runs 13 residues.